The TCR beta chain under discussion was sequenced for a study of blood T cell repertoires in COVID-19. Study members were between 18 and 89 years old and lived in over 20 US regions. This clone was counted once. V shed 6 bases and J 5 bases; nucleotides not matched to a gene: 12. This CDR3 is built from 16 residues. Per the germline V gene, CDR1 is KGHDR and CDR2 is SFDVKD. Using immunoSEQ multiplex PCR, the repertoire was profiled, and TCRdb retains in-frame clones only, with some absent. The table has around 280,000 clones, approximately 88% seen once. What was sequenced was PBMCs or T cells enriched from blood (not recorded which). This sequence joins TRBV24-1 and TRBJ2-3; 8 bases are a match to TRBD2. This clonotype was obtained from a woman in her thirties or forties who had recovered from COVID-19. This CDR3 reads CATSTGLATWGDTQYF. The CDR3, as DNA: TGTGCCACCAGTACAGGACTAGCTACCTGGGGAGATACGCAGTATTTT.